These 24 T cell receptor beta chains came from one sample sequenced in a study of vaccination and CD4 T cells after COVID-19. These receptors have no identified antigens. This sample's treatment: 10-day PBMC culture with coronavirus spike peptide pools or control peptides (ViraFEST assay). Oncomine TCR Beta short-read sequencing was applied to DNA from cultured CD4+ T cells. TCRdb re-called the PCR reads through MiXCR, storing one row per CDR3 protein. The table includes 3,200 or so distinct CDR3 sequences, about 25% detected once. Sequenced material: CD4+ T cells from blood, cultured in vitro, taken after SARS-CoV-2 vaccination. The origin of the receptors is a human donor who had recovered from COVID-19.

The J gene is TRBJ2-1, the V gene TRBV27; 13 bases fit TRBD2. This CDR3 spans 14 amino acids. Germline V gene data show CDR1 as MNHEY and CDR2 as SMNVEV (reference sequence). Losses at the gene ends were 6 bases for V and 10 bases for J; bases not matched to a gene: 6. CDR3 coding DNA: TGTGCCAGCAGCCGCCCGGGACTAGCGGGAGAGCAGTTCTTC. Protein product: CASSRPGLAGEQFF.

This rearrangement joins TRBV18 to TRBJ2-3; 8 nucleotides line up with TRBD1. The junction had 6 bases not matched to a gene; V was cut back by 0 bases and J by 1 base. In germline, CDR1 is KGHSH, CDR2 LQKENI. The CDR3 runs 17 residues. The CDR3 coding sequence is TGTGCCAGCTCACCACCCCGCTCAGGGGGCGGCACAGATACGCAGTATTTT. This sequence encodes CASSPPRSGGGTDTQYF. Using reference TRBV18 and TRBJ2-3 for the parts outside the CDR3, the full variable domain is NAGVMQNPRHLVRRRGQEARLRCSPMKGHSHVYWYRQLPEEGLKFMVYLQKENIIDESGMPKERFSAEFPKEGPSILRIQQVVRGDSAAYFCASSPPRSGGGTDTQYFGPGTRLTVL.

This chain joins TRBV6-1 and TRBJ2-7, with D possibly called TRBD1 or TRBD2 (5 bases each). This CDR3 has 14 amino acids. Germline CDR1 and CDR2: MNHNS and SASEGT. With 1 base removed from V and 3 bases from J, the gap between germline ends came to 10 bases. CDR3 loop: CASSEVGVRYEQYF. In DNA, the CDR3 is TGTGCCAGCAGTGAAGTGGGGGTACGCTACGAGCAGTACTTC.

V gene TRBV10-1 combines with J gene TRBJ2-3; D may be TRBD2 (5 bases). The V gene lost 1 base and the J gene lost 7 bases, with 12 bases spanning the gap. The CDR3 has 14 residues. Germline values: CDR1 WNHNN, CDR2 SYGVQD (reference sequence). The CDR3 spells CASSEYVGKYTQYF. The CDR3 DNA reads as TGCGCCAGCAGTGAGTACGTCGGGAAGTATACGCAGTATTTT.

Relative to its sample, this clonotype is medium-sized. The CDR3 sequence: CASRLGVLRPTQYF. The DNA of the CDR3 is TGTGCCAGCAGATTAGGGGTCCTGAGACCGACCCAGTACTTC. This sequence joins TRBV27 and TRBJ2-5; tentative D call: TRBD1 (5 bases). Trimming left V 6 bases short and J 7 bases short, with 18 bases between. The germline CDR1 and CDR2 sequences are MNHEY and SMNVEV (reference sequence). This CDR3 spans 14 amino acids.

The CDR3 sequence is CASSPGPERGGSNEQFF. The CDR3 nucleotides are TGTGCCAGCAGCCCGGGACCTGAGCGGGGGGGCAGTAATGAGCAGTTCTTC. The chain recombines TRBV7-3 with TRBJ2-1; 10 nucleotides agree with TRBD2. The CDR3 contains 17 residues. Looked up from germline, CDR1 is SGHTA and CDR2 is FQGTGA. The ends lost 5 bases at V and 7 bases at J; junction bases unmatched: 14. Drawing the rest from reference TRBV7-3 and TRBJ2-1, the complete variable domain is GAGVSQTPSNKVTEKGKYVELRCDPISGHTALYWYRQSLGQGPEFLIYFQGTGAADDSGLPNDRFFAVRPEGSVSTLKIQRTERGDSAVYLCASSPGPERGGSNEQFFGPGTRLTVL.

This clonotype came up a few times. The chain uses TRBV5-4 and TRBJ2-7; no clear D gene. Trimming shortened V by 0 bases and J by 4 bases, and 5 bases separated the two germline ends. The CDR3 length is 12 residues. The V gene's germline CDR1 is SGHNT and CDR2 YYREEE (reference sequence). CDR3 bases: TGTGCCAGCAGCTTGGAGAAGTACGAGCAGTACTTC. It codes for CASSLEKYEQYF.

This chain joins TRBV7-2 and TRBJ2-2, with no clear D. CDR1 and CDR2 from the germline V gene are SGHTA and FQGNSA. This CDR3 comprises 14 residues. V was pared by 3 bases and J by 5 bases, with 10 bases between. CDR3 sequence reads: CASSFQTRTGELFF. The DNA for the CDR3 is TGTGCCAGCAGCTTTCAGACCCGGACCGGGGAGCTGTTTTTT.

This clonotype was seen only a few times. The rearrangement joins TRBV7-3 to TRBJ2-1, with 13 bases aligning to TRBD2. The CDR3 runs 15 residues. Trimming took 4 bases from V and 9 from J; bases not matched to a gene: 6. Germline values: CDR1 SGHTA, CDR2 FQGTGA. The DNA of the CDR3 is TGTGCCAGCAGCTACAGACTAGCGGGGGGTAGTGAGCAGTTCTTC. It encodes CASSYRLAGGSEQFF.

The chain is built from TRBV7-3 and TRBJ1-2, with D maybe TRBD1 (6 bases). The CDR3 is 14 amino acids. Germline V gene data show CDR1 as SGHTA and CDR2 as FQGTGA. The V gene lost 1 base and the J gene lost 4 bases, with 10 bases spanning the gap. The CDR3 DNA is TGTGCCAGCAGCTTAAAACAGGGTAGCTATGGCTACACCTTC. Its protein is CASSLKQGSYGYTF.

CDR3 DNA: TGTGCCAGCAGCTTGGACCCAGGCTACGAGCAGTACTTC. Amino acids: CASSLDPGYEQYF. The chain couples TRBV5-6 to TRBJ2-7; D not certain. Deletions cut 0 bases from V and 3 bases from J, with 7 bases between. This CDR3 is 13 amino acids long. Germline values: CDR1 SGHDT, CDR2 YYEEEE.

This clonotype is medium-sized in the sample. The rearrangement links TRBV7-3 to TRBJ1-1; D gene ambiguous. CDR1 SGHTA and CDR2 FQGTGA come from the germline V gene. The length of the CDR3 is 14 residues. V was shortened by 5 bases and J by 4 bases, with 14 bases between the two germline ends. This CDR3 is CASSPDGGSTEAFF. In DNA, the CDR3 is TGTGCCAGCAGCCCGGACGGCGGGAGCACTGAAGCTTTCTTT.

Worth noting for this clonotype: A junction end diverges from the germline sequence, so it may reflect a read error. The chain is built from TRBV6-1 and TRBJ1-2, with D perhaps matching TRBD1 (5 bases). The CDR3 is made up of 14 amino acids. In germline, CDR1 is MNHNS, CDR2 SASEGT. DNA for the CDR3: TGTACCAGCAGTACGGGGCGGGAGAACTATGGCTACACCTTC. This sequence encodes CTSSTGRENYGYTF.

A few counts support this clonotype. The J gene is TRBJ2-6, the V gene TRBV7-9; D unresolved. This CDR3 is 15 amino acids long. The V end was cut by 5 bases, the J end by 1 base, with 9 bases between. Per germline, CDR1 SEHNR and CDR2 FQNEAQ (reference sequence). The CDR3, as DNA: TGTGCCAGCAGCCGCCCAGGATCTGGGGCCAACGTCCTGACTTTC. Translating it yields CASSRPGSGANVLTF. The variable domain in full, with the rest retrieved from reference TRBV7-9 and TRBJ2-6, is DTGVSQNPRHKITKRGQNVTFRCDPISEHNRLYWYRQTLGQGPEFLTYFQNEAQLEKSRLLSDRFSAERPKGSFSTLEIQRTEQGDSAMYLCASSRPGSGANVLTFGAGSRLTVL.

This clonotype counts as large. The rearrangement joins TRBV7-2 to TRBJ1-1; D ambiguous. This CDR3 contains 11 residues. Germline CDR1 reads SGHTA; CDR2 reads FQGNSA. The V gene lost 2 bases and the J gene lost 11 bases, with 9 bases spanning the gap. CDR3 nucleotides: TGTGCCAGCAGCTTACAGAGTAGGGCTTTCTTT. Amino acid sequence: CASSLQSRAFF.

The DNA of the CDR3 is TGCAGTGGCGGGACAGGGATCCTAGATACGCAGTATTTT. Translated, it gives CSGGTGILDTQYF. V and J are TRBV20-1 and TRBJ2-3; 9 bases align to TRBD1. CDR3 length equals 13 residues. The trim removed 7 bases at V and 5 bases at J, leaving 7 bases unmatched. Per germline, CDR1 DFQATT and CDR2 SNEGSKA (reference sequence).

A few counts support this clonotype. The chain employs TRBV7-9 and TRBJ1-2; D is unresolved. CDR3 length: 15 amino acids. The ends were cut back, 5 bases at V and 4 bases at J, with 17 bases in the middle. The germline V gene encodes CDR1 SEHNR and CDR2 FQNEAQ (reference sequence). The CDR3 sequence: CASSRAEAPGYGYTF. The CDR3 DNA follows: TGTGCCAGCAGCCGTGCGGAGGCCCCTGGCTATGGCTACACCTTC.

This clonotype rates as medium-sized. The CDR3 region is CATRVPPGGTQYF. The CDR3, as DNA: TGTGCCACCAGGGTTCCCCCCGGGGGTACGCAGTATTTT. The chain carries TRBV15 and TRBJ2-3; possible D gene TRBD2, 6 bases. V gave up 6 bases and J gave up 8 bases, with 15 bases separating them. Germline CDR1 LNHNV, CDR2 YYDKDF (reference sequence). There are 13 residues in the CDR3.

By share of the sample, this clonotype is large. The chain carries TRBV6-1 and TRBJ2-7; TRBD2 aligns across 13 bases. The V gene's germline CDR1 is MNHNS and CDR2 SASEGT. The CDR3 totals 15 residues. The ends lost 6 bases at V and 2 bases at J; junction bases unmatched: 4. Written as DNA, the CDR3 is TGTGCCAGCAGCCCGACTAGCGGGGGGACCTACGAGCAGTACTTC. The encoded protein is CASSPTSGGTYEQYF.

The rearrangement uses TRBV29-1 and TRBJ1-2; 8 bases are a match to TRBD1. The germline V gene encodes CDR1 SQVTM and CDR2 ANQGSEA. The CDR3 contains 13 residues. The J segment lost 4 bases and the V segment lost 6 bases, leaving 7 bases of the junction unmatched. DNA for the CDR3: TGCAGCGTCCCCGGACAGGGCGTCTATGGCTACACCTTC. This encodes CSVPGQGVYGYTF.

This clonotype has more than one count but fewer than ten. CDR3 residues: CASSLDTQPRETQYF. The CDR3 DNA sequence: TGTGCCAGCAGCTTGGATACCCAACCCCGAGAGACCCAGTACTTC. The chain joins TRBV5-4 to TRBJ2-5; D gene uncertain. This CDR3 region has 15 residues. Germline CDR1 is SGHNT and CDR2 is YYREEE (reference sequence). Between the trimmed V and J ends, which lost 0 bases and 4 bases, there was a span of 13 bases.

J is TRBJ2-5 and V is TRBV4-1, with D perhaps matching TRBD1 (5 bases). Trimming took 1 base from V and 7 from J, leaving 22 bases between them. The CDR3 has 17 amino acids. Germline CDR1 reads MGHRA; CDR2 reads YSYEKL. In DNA form, the CDR3 reads TGCGCCAGCAGCCAAGGCGGCTCTGGTGGGGCACTCGGGACCCAGTACTTC. This gives the protein CASSQGGSGGALGTQYF.

This clonotype ranks as large (0.1 to 1%). The J gene is TRBJ2-5, the V gene TRBV6-6; 7 bases are a match to TRBD1. The V and J ends lost 4 bases and 4 bases, in that order; junction bases with no gene match: 12. The germline gives CDR1 MNHNY, CDR2 SVGAGI (reference sequence). This CDR3 region has 16 residues. CDR3 DNA sequence: TGTGCCAGCAGTTCATGGAGGACAGGAACGGGAGAGACCCAGTACTTC. Translated, it gives CASSSWRTGTGETQYF.

V gene TRBV10-3 combines with J gene TRBJ1-1; 7 positions match TRBD1. The CDR3 runs 13 residues. Germline values: CDR1 ENHRY, CDR2 SYGVKD. V was pared by 4 bases and J by 1 base, with 0 bases of the junction left unmatched. The CDR3, as DNA: TGTGCCATCAGTGGACAGGGGAACACTGAAGCTTTCTTT. As protein: CAISGQGNTEAFF.